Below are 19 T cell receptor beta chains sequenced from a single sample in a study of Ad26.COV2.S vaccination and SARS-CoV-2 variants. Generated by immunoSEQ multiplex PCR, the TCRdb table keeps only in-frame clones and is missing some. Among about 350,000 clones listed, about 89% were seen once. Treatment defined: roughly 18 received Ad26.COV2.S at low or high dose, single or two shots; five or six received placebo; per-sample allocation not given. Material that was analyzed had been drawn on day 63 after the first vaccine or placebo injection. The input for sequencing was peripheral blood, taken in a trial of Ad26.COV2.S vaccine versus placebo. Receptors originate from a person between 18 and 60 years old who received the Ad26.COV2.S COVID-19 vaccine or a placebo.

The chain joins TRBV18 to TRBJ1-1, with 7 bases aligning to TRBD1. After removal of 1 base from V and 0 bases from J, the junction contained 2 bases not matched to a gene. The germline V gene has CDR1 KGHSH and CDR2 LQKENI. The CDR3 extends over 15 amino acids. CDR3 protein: CASSPRTGVNTEAFF. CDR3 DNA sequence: TGTGCCAGCTCACCACGTACAGGGGTGAACACTGAAGCTTTCTTT.

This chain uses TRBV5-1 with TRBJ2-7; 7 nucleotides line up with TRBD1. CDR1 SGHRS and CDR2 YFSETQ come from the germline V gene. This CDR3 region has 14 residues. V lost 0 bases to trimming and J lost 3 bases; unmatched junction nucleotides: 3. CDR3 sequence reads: CASSLGGQIYEQYF. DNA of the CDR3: TGCGCCAGCAGCTTGGGGGGACAGATCTACGAGCAGTACTTC.

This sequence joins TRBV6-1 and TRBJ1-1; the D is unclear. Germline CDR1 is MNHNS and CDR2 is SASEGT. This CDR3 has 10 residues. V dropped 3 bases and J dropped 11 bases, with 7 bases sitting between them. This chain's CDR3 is CASSEVGAFF. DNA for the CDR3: TGTGCCAGCAGTGAGGTCGGGGCTTTCTTT.

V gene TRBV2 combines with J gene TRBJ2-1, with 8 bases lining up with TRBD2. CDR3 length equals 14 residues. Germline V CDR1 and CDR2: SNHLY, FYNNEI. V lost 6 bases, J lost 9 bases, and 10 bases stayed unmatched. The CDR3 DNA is TGTGCCAGCAGGAGGGGTCTAGCGGGTGGTGAGCAGTTCTTC. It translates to CASRRGLAGGEQFF.

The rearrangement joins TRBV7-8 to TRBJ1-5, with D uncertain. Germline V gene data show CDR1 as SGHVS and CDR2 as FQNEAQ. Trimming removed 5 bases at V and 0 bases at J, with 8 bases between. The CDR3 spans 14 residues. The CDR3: CASSRDNSNQPQHF. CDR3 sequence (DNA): TGTGCCAGCAGCCGAGATAATAGCAATCAGCCCCAGCATTTT.

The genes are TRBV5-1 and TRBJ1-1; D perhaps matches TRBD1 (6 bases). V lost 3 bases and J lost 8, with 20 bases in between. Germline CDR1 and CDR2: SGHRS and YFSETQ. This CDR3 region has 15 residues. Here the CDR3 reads CASSSDSDLGVEAFF. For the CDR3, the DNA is TGCGCCAGCAGCTCGGACAGTGACCTTGGCGTCGAAGCTTTCTTT.

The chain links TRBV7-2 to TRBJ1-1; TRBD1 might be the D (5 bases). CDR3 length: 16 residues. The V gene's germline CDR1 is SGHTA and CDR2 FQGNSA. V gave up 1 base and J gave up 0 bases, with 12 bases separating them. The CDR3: CASSLGGRPLNTEAFF. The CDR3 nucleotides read TGTGCCAGCAGCTTAGGGGGGAGGCCCTTGAACACTGAAGCTTTCTTT.

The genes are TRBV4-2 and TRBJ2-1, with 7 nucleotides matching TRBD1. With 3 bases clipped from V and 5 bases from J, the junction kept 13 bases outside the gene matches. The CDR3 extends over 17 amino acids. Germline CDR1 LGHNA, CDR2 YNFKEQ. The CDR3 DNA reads TGTGCCAGCAGCCACGATTATGGGACAGTCGATCACAATGAGCAGTTCTTC. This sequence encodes CASSHDYGTVDHNEQFF.

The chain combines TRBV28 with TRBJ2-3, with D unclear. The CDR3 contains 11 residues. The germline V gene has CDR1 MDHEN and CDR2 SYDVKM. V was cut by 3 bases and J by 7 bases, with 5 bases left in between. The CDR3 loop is CASSFEYTQYF. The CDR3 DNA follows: TGTGCCAGCAGTTTTGAATATACGCAGTATTTT.

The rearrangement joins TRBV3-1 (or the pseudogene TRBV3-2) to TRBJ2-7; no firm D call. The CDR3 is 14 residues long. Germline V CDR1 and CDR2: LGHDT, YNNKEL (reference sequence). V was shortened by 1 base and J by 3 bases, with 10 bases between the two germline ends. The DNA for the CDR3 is TGTGCCAGCAGCCAAGGTCCAGGCTACTACGAGCAGTACTTC. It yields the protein CASSQGPGYYEQYF.

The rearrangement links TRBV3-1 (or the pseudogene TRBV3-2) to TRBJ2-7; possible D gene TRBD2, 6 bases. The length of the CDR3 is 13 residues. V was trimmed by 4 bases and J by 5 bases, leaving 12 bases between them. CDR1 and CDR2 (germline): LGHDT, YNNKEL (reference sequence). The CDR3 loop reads CASSPPGGHEQYF. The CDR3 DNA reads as TGTGCCAGCAGCCCGCCCGGGGGTCACGAGCAGTACTTC.

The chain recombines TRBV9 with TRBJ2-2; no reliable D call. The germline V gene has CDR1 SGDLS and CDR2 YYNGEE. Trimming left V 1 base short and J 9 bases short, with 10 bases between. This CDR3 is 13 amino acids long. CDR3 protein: CASSVSDARELFF. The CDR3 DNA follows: TGTGCCAGCAGCGTATCGGACGCTCGGGAGCTGTTTTTT.

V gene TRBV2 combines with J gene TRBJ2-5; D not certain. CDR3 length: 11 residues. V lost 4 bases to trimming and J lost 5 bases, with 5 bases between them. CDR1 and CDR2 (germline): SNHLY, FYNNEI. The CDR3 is CASSAGETQYF. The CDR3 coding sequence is TGTGCCAGCAGTGCGGGTGAGACCCAGTACTTC.

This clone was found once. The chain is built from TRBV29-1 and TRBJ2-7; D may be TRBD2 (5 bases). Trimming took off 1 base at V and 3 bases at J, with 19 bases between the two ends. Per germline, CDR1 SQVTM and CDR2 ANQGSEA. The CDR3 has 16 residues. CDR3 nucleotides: TGCAGCGTTGAAGCCGCGGGCCAACAGATTAACTACGAGCAGTACTTC. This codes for CSVEAAGQQINYEQYF.

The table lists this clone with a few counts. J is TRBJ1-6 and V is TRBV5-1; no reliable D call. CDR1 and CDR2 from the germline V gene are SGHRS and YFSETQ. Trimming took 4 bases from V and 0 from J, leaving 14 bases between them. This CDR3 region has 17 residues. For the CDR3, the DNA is TGCGCCAGCAGCGACGCGGGCTCGAGCTCCTATAATTCACCCCTCCACTTT. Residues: CASSDAGSSSYNSPLHF.

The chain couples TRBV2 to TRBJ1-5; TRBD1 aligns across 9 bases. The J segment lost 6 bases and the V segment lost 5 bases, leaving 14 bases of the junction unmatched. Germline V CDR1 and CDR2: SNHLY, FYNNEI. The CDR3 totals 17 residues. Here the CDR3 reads CASSPGTGPTFAQPQHF. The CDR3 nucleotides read TGTGCCAGCAGTCCCGGGACAGGGCCTACATTCGCTCAGCCCCAGCATTTT. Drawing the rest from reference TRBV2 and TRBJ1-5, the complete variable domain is EPEVTQTPSHQVTQMGQEVILRCVPISNHLYFYWYRQILGQKVEFLVSFYNNEISEKSEIFDDQFSVERPDGSNFTLKIRSTKLEDSAMYFCASSPGTGPTFAQPQHFGDGTRLSIL.

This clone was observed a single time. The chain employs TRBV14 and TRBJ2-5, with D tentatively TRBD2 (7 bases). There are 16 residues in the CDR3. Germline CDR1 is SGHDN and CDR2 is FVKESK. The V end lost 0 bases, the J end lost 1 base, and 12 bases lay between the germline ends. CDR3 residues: CASSQEMGGPQETQYF. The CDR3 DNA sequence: TGTGCCAGCAGCCAAGAAATGGGGGGGCCCCAAGAGACCCAGTACTTC.

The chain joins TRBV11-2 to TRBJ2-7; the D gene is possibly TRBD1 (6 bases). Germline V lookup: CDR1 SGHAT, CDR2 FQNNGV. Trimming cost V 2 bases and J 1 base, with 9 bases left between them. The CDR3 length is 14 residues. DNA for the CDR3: TGTGCCAGCAGCTTAACAGGGTGGTCCTACGAGCAGTACTTC. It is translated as CASSLTGWSYEQYF.

The CDR3 reads CATTTGTGDHNEQFF. In nucleotides, the CDR3 is TGTGCCACCACGACCGGGACAGGGGACCACAATGAGCAGTTCTTC. This chain uses TRBV10-3 with TRBJ2-1, with 10 bases aligning to TRBD1. Germline CDR1 ENHRY, CDR2 SYGVKD. With V trimmed by 10 bases and J by 5 bases, 11 bases remained unmatched. The CDR3 length is 15 residues.